This T cell receptor beta chain was profiled in a study of blood T cell repertoires in COVID-19. CDR1 is MNHNS, CDR2 SASEGT, per germline. Deletions cut 2 bases from V and 5 bases from J, with 12 bases between. The CDR3 runs 14 residues. The repertoire was sequenced with immunoSEQ multiplex PCR; TCRdb's copy has only in-frame clones and lacks some. The table shows some 90,000 clones, with roughly 85% occurring only once. Sequenced input: peripheral blood. V and J are TRBV6-1 and TRBJ2-5; the D gene is possibly TRBD2 (6 bases). The TCR originated in an older woman with COVID-19, enrolled during active disease. The chain's CDR3 is CASSELSGGETQYF. The CDR3 DNA reads as TGTGCCAGCAGTGAATTGAGTGGAGGGGAGACCCAGTACTTC.